One TCR beta chain is described in this entry. It has no known antigen specificity. No base quality information exists; no much larger clone differs at one position. This specimen comes from a study of T cells in tuberculosis (dated by TCRdb to the late 2010s). Looking at the study overall: In the study, CD1B tetramers and high-throughput TCR immunosequencing were combined to characterize T cells specific for the mycobacterial lipid antigen glucose monomycolate (GMM). IGRA-negative adolescents, IGRA-positive adolescents with latent tuberculosis and adults with active tuberculosis, more than 9 per group, were compared in a South African clinical cohort.

At study entry, a tuberculin skin test and the QuantiFERON-TB GOLD In-Tube IGRA were used to screen adolescents for latent tuberculosis infection. Immunosequencing was performed on unsorted cryopreserved PBMC and covered roughly 98,000 T cells per clinical donor on average. Eleven high schools in the Worcester region of the Western Cape, South Africa, served as enrollment sites for adolescents aged 12 to 18 years. Around ten M. tuberculosis-infected adolescents and some ten uninfected adolescents, matched for age and sex, were selected. PBMC from adolescents were isolated by density centrifugation from freshly drawn heparinized blood and were then cryopreserved. Paper-wide results and their limitations: The smaller NN-distances were partly driven by shorter CDR3-alpha lengths in active tuberculosis patients, and the difference for TCR-beta did not reach statistical significance. Smaller mean NN-distances to GMM-specific TCRs were observed in active tuberculosis TCR-alpha repertoires than in IGRA-negative controls, suggesting clonal expansion of GMM-specific TCRs. An accuracy of roughly 84% (AUROC approximately 0.91) was reached by a classifier using the diverse GMM-specific repertoire, compared with over 65% accuracy when GEM motif frequencies were used. Which clinical samples got chosen depended on the availability of cryopreserved specimens, and the active tuberculosis cases were adults, whereas the controls were adolescents.

As encoded in the germline V gene (reference sequence), CDR1 is GTSNPN while CDR2 is SVGIG. V was cut back by 3 bases and J by 10 bases, leaving a gap of 19 bases between them. Including the terminal cysteine and phenylalanine, the CDR3 comprises 14 residues. The DNA shown is the 42-base CDR3, in frame from base 1. TCR libraries were generated with the immunoSEQ multiplex PCR assay, using TCR-beta and/or TCR-alpha/delta assays for each sample. Amplified TCR libraries were sequenced on the Illumina high-throughput platform. In the paper's pipeline: Clustering and dimensionality reduction were performed using pairwise TCRdist distances among GMM-specific receptors from ex vivo sorted or in vitro expanded T cells. Each clinical repertoire received a mean NN-distance score, defined as the average TCRdist to the nearest 10% of tetramer-positive reference sequences. GEM TCR motif frequency was calculated as the fraction of unique TCRs that matched known GEM sequences by V/J usage and CDR3 length. Active tuberculosis was classified by linear discriminant analysis with leave-one-out cross-validation, implemented in scikit-learn. TCRdb re-hosts the immuneACCESS table, in-frame sequences only. Its copies lack some clones; in the studies checked, an unresolved V gene accounts for under half of them, and the cause for the rest is not known. The V and J calls and clone size are taken from that table; D and trimming were inferred from the DNA. The sample records fewer than 40,000 clones, less than 95% of which are singletons. Approximately 8.1% of the sample is held by the ten biggest clonotypes.

This sequence uses TRBV30 and TRBJ1-5; the D gene lacks a confident call. What was sequenced was PBMCs. The TCR sequence derives from a donor aged 10-29 years with latent tuberculosis or without tuberculosis infection. In nucleotides, the sequence is TGTGCCTGGAGCTCTGGAGGCCCCCTGTTCCCCCAGCATTTT. This codes for CAWSSGGPLFPQHF. The full variable domain, completed from the reference TRBV30 and TRBJ1-5 proteins outside the CDR3, reads SQTIHQWPATLVQPVGSPLSLECTVEGTSNPNLYWYRQAAGRGLQLLFYSVGIGQISSEVPQNLSASRPQDRQFILSSKKLLLSDSGFYLCAWSSGGPLFPQHFGDGTRLSIL.